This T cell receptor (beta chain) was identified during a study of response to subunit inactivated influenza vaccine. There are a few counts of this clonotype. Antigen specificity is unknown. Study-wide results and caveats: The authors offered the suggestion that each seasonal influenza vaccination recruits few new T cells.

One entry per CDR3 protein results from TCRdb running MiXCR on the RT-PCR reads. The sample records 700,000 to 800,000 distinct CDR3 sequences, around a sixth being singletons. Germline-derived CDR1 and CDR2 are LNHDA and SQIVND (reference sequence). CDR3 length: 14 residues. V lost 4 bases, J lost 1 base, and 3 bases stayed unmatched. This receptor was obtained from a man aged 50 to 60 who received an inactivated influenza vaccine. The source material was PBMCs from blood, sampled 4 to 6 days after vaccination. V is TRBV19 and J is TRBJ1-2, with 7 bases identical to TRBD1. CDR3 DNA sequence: TGTGCCAGTAGTACGGGGACAGTTAACTATGGCTACACCTTC. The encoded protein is CASSTGTVNYGYTF.